The TCR beta chain described here comes from a study of blood T cell repertoires in COVID-19. As for the study in general: Collection of acute and convalescent COVID-19 samples took place in the United States, Italy and Spain. In each case, the material was cDNA or gDNA derived from T cells, B-cell-depleted T cells, or PBMCs.

In the source study's methods: Estimation of nucleated cell counts was performed using reference gene primer amplification. The repertoire was sequenced with immunoSEQ multiplex PCR; TCRdb's copy has only in-frame clones and lacks some. V and J calls and clone size are given by that table; D and trimming were obtained from the DNA. The table records some 150,000 clones, approximately 81% of them present only once. The ends were cut back, 1 base at V and 1 base at J, with 13 bases in the middle. CDR1 and CDR2 (germline): LGHDT, YNNKEL (reference sequence). The CDR3 totals 16 residues. The sample was peripheral blood. This clonotype was obtained from a human donor with acute or convalescent COVID-19. The donor label of this sample is uncertain. The V call is TRBV3-1 (or the pseudogene TRBV3-2), the J call TRBJ1-1; no definite D call. The CDR3 region has the DNA TGTGCCAGCAGCCAAGTCTGGCAGGATCCGAACACTGAAGCTTTCTTT. Its protein product is CASSQVWQDPNTEAFF.